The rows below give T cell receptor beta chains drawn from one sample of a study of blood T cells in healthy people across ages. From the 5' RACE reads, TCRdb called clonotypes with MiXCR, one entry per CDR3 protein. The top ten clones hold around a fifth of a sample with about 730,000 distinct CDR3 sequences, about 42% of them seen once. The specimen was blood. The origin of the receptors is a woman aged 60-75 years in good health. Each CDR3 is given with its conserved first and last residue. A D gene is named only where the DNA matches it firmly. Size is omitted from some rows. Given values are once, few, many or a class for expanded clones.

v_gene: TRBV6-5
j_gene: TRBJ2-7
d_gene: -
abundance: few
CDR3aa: CASSYTETYEQYF
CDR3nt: TGTGCCAGCAGTTACACAGAGACCTACGAGCAGTACTTC

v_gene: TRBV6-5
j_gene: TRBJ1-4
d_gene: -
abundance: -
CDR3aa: CASSNRDGNEKLFF
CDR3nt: TGTGCCAGCAGTAACCGGGATGGTAATGAAAAACTGTTTTTT

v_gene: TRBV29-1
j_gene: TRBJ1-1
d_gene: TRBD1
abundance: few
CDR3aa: CSVYGQVNTEAFF
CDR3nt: TGCAGCGTTTATGGACAGGTGAACACTGAAGCTTTCTTT

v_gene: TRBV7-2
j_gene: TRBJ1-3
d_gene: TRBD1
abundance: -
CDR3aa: CASSPNPGQIGNTIYF
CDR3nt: TGTGCCAGCAGCCCCAACCCGGGACAGATTGGAAACACCATATATTTT

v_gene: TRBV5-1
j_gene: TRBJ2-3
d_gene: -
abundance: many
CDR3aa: CASSLDRGLDTQYF
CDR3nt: TGCGCCAGCAGCTTGGACCGGGGGTTGGATACGCAGTATTTT

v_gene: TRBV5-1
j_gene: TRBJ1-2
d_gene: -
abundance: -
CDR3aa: CASSWGSENEGYTF
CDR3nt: TGCGCCAGCAGTTGGGGGTCAGAGAATGAGGGCTACACCTTC

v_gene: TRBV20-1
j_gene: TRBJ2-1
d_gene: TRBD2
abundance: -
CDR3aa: CSARDTSGYNEQFF
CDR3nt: TGCAGTGCTAGAGATACTAGCGGATACAATGAGCAGTTCTTC

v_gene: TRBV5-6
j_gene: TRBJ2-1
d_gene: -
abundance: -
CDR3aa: CASSPLTAYNEQFF
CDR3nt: TGTGCCAGCAGCCCTCTGACAGCGTACAATGAGCAGTTCTTC

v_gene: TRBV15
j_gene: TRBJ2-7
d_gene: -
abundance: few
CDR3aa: CATSSPRASYEQYF
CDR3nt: TGTGCCACCAGCTCCCCCCGCGCTAGCTACGAGCAGTACTTC

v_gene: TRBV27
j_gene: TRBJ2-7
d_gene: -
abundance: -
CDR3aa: CASRDLPSYEQYF
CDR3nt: TGTGCCAGCAGGGACTTACCCTCCTACGAGCAGTACTTC

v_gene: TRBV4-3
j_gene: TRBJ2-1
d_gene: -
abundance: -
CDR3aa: CASSYGQPGGNEQFF
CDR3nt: TGCGCCAGCAGCTACGGACAGCCAGGAGGGAATGAGCAGTTCTTC

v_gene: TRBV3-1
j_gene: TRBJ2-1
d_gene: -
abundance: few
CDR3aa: CASSQAQEQFF
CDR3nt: TGTGCCAGCAGCCAAGCCCAGGAGCAGTTCTTC

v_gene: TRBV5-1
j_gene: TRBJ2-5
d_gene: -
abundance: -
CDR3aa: CASSPGWSLEETQYF
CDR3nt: TGCGCCAGCAGTCCGGGGTGGAGTTTAGAAGAGACCCAGTACTTC

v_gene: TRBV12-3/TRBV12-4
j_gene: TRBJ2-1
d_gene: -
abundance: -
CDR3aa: CASSKGNLHNEQFF
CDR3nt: TGTGCCAGCAGCAAGGGAAACCTCCACAATGAGCAGTTCTTC

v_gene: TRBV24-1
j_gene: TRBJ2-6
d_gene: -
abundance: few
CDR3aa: CAAQGSGANVLTF
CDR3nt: TGTGCCGCACAGGGCTCTGGGGCCAACGTCCTGACTTTC

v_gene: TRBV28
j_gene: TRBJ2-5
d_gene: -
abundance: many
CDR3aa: CASRGRGRETQYF
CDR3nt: TGTGCCAGTCGGGGCAGGGGTCGGGAGACCCAGTACTTC

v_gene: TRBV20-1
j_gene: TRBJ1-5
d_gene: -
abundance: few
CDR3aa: CSARDPVSIVYSNQPQHF
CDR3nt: TGCAGTGCTAGAGATCCCGTCTCTATCGTTTATAGCAATCAGCCCCAGCATTTT

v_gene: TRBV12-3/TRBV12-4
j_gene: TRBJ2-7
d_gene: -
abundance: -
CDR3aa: CASSPSGAYGQYF
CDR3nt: TGTGCCAGCAGTCCTTCAGGGGCCTACGGGCAGTACTTC

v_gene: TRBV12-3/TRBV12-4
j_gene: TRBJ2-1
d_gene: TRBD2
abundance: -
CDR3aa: CASSALAGGFAEQFF
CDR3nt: TGTGCCAGCAGTGCCCTAGCGGGAGGGTTCGCTGAGCAGTTCTTC

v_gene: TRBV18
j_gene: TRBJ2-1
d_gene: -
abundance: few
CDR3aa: CASSPPPRDEQFF
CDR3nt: TGTGCCAGCTCACCACCCCCTAGAGATGAGCAGTTCTTC

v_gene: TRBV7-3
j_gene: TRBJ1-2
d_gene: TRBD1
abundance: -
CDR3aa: CAGSPTGDYGYTF
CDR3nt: TGTGCCGGCAGCCCCACAGGGGACTATGGCTACACCTTC

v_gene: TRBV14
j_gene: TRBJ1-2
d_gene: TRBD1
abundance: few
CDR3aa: CASSQGWGQGSYGYTF
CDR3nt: TGTGCCAGCAGCCAAGGCTGGGGACAGGGGAGCTATGGCTACACCTTC